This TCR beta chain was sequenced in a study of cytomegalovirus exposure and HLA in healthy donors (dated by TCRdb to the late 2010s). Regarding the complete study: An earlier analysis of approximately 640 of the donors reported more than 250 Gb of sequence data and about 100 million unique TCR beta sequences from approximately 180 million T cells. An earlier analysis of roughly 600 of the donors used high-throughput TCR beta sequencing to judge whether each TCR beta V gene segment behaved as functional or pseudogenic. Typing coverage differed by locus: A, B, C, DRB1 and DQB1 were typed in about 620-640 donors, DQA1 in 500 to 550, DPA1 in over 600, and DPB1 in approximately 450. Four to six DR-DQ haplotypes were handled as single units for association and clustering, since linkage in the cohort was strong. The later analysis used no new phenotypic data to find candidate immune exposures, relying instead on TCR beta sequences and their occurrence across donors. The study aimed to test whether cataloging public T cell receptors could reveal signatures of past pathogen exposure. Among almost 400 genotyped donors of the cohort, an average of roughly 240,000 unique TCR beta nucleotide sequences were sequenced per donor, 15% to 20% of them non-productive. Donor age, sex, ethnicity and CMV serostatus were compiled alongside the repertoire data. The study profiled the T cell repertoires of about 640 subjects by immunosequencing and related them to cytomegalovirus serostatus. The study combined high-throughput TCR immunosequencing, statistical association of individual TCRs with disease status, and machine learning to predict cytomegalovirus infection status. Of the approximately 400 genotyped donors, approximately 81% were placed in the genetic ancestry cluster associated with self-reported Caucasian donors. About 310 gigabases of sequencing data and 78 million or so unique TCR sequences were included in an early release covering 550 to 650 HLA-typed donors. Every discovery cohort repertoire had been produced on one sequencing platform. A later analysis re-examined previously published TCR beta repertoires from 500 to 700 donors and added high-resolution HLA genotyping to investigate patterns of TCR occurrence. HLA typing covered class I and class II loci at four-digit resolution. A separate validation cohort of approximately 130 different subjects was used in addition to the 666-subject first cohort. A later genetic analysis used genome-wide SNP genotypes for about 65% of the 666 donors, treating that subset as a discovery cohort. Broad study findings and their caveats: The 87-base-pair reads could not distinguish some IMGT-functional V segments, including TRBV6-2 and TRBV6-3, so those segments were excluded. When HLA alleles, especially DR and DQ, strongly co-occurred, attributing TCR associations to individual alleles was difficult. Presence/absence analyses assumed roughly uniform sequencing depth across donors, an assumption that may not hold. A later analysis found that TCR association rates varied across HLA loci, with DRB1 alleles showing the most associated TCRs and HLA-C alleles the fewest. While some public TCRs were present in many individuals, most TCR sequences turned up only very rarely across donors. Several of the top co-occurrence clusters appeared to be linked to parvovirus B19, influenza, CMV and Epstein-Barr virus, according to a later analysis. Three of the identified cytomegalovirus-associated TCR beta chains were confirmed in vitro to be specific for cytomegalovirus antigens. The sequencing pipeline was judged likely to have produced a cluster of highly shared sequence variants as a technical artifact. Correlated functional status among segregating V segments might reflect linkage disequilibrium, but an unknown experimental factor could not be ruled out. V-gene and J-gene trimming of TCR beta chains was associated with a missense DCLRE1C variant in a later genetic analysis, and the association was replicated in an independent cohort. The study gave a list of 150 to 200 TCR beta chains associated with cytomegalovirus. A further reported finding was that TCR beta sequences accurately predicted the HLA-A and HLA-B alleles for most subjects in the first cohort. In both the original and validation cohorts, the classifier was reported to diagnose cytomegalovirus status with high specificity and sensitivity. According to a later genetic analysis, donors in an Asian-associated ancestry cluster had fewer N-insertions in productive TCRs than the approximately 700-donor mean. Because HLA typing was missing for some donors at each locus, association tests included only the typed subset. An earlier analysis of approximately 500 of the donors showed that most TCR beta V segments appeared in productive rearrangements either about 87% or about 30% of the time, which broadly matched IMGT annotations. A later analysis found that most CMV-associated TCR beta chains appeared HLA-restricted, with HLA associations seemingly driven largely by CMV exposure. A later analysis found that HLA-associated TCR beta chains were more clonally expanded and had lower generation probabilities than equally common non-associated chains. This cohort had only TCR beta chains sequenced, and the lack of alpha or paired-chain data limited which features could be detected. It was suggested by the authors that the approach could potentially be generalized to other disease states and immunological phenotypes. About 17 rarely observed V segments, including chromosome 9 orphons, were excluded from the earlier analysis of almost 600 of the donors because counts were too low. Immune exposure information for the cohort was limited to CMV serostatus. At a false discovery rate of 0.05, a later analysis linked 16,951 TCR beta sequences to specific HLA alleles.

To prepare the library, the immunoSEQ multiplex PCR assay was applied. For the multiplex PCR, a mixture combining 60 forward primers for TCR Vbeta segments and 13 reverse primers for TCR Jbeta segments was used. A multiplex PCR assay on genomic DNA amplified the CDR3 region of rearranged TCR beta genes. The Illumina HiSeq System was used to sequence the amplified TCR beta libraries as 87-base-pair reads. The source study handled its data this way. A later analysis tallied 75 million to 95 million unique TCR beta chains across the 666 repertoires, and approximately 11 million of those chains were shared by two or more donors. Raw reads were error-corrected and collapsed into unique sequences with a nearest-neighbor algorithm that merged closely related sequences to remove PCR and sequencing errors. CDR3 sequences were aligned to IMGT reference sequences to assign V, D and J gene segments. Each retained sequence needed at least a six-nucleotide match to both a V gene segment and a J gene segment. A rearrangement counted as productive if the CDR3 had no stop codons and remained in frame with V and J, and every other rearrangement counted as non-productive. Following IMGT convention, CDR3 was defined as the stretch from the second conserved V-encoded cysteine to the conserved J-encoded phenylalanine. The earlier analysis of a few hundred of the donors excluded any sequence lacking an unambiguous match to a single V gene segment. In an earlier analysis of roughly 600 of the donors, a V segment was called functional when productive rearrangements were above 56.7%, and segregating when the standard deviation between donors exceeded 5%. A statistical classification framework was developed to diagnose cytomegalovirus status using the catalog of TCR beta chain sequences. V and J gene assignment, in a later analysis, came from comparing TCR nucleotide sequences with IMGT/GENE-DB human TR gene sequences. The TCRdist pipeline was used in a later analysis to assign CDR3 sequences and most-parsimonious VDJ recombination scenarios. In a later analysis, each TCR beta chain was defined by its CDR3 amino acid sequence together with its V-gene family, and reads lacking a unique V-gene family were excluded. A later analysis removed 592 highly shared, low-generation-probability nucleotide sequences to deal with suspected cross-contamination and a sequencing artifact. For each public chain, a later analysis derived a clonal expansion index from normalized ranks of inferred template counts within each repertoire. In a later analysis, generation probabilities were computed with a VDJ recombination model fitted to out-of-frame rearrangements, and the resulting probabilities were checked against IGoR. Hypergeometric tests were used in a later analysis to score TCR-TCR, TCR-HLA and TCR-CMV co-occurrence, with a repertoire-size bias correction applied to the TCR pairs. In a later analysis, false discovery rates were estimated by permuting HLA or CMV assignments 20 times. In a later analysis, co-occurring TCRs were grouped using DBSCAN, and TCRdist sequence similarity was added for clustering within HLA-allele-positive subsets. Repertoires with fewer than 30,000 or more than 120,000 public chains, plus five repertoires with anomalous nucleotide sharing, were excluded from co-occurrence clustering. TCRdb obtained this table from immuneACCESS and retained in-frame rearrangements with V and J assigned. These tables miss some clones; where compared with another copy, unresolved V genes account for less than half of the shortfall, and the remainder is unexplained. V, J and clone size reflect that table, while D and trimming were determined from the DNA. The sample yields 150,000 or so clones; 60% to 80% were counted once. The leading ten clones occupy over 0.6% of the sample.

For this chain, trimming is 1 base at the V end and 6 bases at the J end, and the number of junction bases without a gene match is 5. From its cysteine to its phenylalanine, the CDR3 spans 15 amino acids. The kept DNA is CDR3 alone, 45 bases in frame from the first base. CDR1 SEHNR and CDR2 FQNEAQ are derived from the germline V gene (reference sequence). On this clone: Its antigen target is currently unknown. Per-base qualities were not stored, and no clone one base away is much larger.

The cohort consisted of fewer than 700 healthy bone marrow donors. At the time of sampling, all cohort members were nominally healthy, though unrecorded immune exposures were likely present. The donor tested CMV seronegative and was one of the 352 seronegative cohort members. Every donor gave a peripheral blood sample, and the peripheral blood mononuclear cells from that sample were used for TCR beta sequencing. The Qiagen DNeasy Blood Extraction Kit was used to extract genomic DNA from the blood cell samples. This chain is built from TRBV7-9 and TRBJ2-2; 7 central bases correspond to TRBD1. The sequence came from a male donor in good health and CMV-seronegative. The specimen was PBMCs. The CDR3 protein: CASSLGTGVAGELFF. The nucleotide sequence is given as TGTGCCAGCAGCTTAGGAACAGGGGTAGCCGGGGAGCTGTTTTTT. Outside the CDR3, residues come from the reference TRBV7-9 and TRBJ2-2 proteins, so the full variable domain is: DTGVSQNPRHKITKRGQNVTFRCDPISEHNRLYWYRQTLGQGPEFLTYFQNEAQLEKSRLLSDRFSAERPKGSFSTLEIQRTEQGDSAMYLCASSLGTGVAGELFFGEGSRLTVL.